This TCR beta chain stems from a study of blood T cell repertoires in COVID-19. Study details: Samples representing acute and convalescent COVID-19 were sourced from the United States, Italy and Spain.

Original methodology: The assay estimated nucleated cells by amplifying reference gene primers. TCRdb's copy holds only in-frame clones and misses some; the assay was immunoSEQ multiplex PCR. For V, J and clone size, that table is used; D and trimming come from the DNA. Among 100,000 to 150,000 clones listed, 85% were seen once. Germline CDR1 and CDR2: SGHRS and YFSETQ. Between the trimmed V and J ends, which lost 4 bases and 3 bases, there was a span of 7 bases. CDR3 length: 13 residues. The chain is built from TRBV5-1 and TRBJ2-2, with a tentative D call TRBD2 (6 bases). This TCR derives from a woman at least 80 years old with acute or convalescent COVID-19. Sequenced: peripheral blood. The chain's CDR3 is CASSSGYTGELFF. DNA of the CDR3: TGCGCCAGCAGCAGCGGGTACACCGGGGAGCTGTTTTTT.